These T cell receptor beta chains were read from a single sample in a study of blood T cell repertoires in COVID-19. The method was immunoSEQ multiplex PCR; TCRdb's version includes in-frame clones alone and lacks a portion of them. The sample contains about 280,000 clones, more than 80% of which appear only once. The sequenced sample consisted of peripheral blood. Receptors were obtained from a woman under 40 with active or convalescent COVID-19. The CDR3 runs from the conserved cysteine through the conserved F or W. A D gene is named only where the DNA matches it firmly. The size field is filled for only some rows; it gives once, few, many or a size class.

d_call: NA
clone_size: NA
j_call: TRBJ2-1
v_call: TRBV18
cdr3_nt: TGTGCCAGCTCACCAGGGTCCACAGGTAGTTCCAACAATGAGCAGTTCTTC
cdr3_aa: CASSPGSTGSSNNEQFF

d_call: TRBD1
clone_size: NA
j_call: TRBJ1-4
v_call: TRBV11-2
cdr3_nt: TGTGCCAGCAGCCCCGGGACAGGGGCGCTAGGTTCTAATGAAAAACTGTTTTTT
cdr3_aa: CASSPGTGALGSNEKLFF

d_call: NA
clone_size: NA
j_call: TRBJ2-4
v_call: TRBV14
cdr3_nt: TGTGCCAGCAGCCCCGGGGGAGGGTTGGGGGCTGCCAAAAACATTCAGTACTTC
cdr3_aa: CASSPGGGLGAAKNIQYF

d_call: NA
clone_size: once
j_call: TRBJ1-2
v_call: TRBV5-8
cdr3_nt: TGTGCCAGCAGCTTGGAAGGCATTAGCGGTGGCTACACCTTC
cdr3_aa: CASSLEGISGGYTF

d_call: TRBD1
clone_size: NA
j_call: TRBJ1-1
v_call: TRBV15
cdr3_nt: TGTGCCACCAGTCCCACAGGGGGCGAAGCAGCTTTCTTT
cdr3_aa: CATSPTGGEAAFF

d_call: NA
clone_size: NA
j_call: TRBJ1-4
v_call: TRBV19
cdr3_nt: TGTGCCAGTAGTATAAGCCTGATTAATGAAAAACTGTTTTTT
cdr3_aa: CASSISLINEKLFF

d_call: NA
clone_size: NA
j_call: TRBJ1-3
v_call: TRBV5-2
cdr3_nt: TGTGCCAGCAACCCGAGTGCTCCTGAGATCCCTCCTAGACGCTCTGGAAACACCATATATTTT
cdr3_aa: CASNPSAPEIPPRRSGNTIYF

d_call: TRBD1
clone_size: NA
j_call: TRBJ1-2
v_call: TRBV19
cdr3_nt: TGTGCCAGTATCCGGACAGGGGGCAACTATGGCTACACCTTC
cdr3_aa: CASIRTGGNYGYTF

d_call: NA
clone_size: NA
j_call: TRBJ2-3
v_call: TRBV4-3
cdr3_nt: TGCGCCAGCAGCCCCGGTCTGACTGGAAGGGGGTATTTT
cdr3_aa: CASSPGLTGRGYF

d_call: NA
clone_size: NA
j_call: TRBJ2-1
v_call: TRBV6-5
cdr3_nt: TGTGCCAGCAGCCTAGGAAGTGACGATGAGCAGTTCTTC
cdr3_aa: CASSLGSDDEQFF

d_call: NA
clone_size: NA
j_call: TRBJ2-2
v_call: TRBV28
cdr3_nt: TGTGCCAGCAGTTTTCGGGGTCCCAGTAACACCGGGGAGCTGTTTTTT
cdr3_aa: CASSFRGPSNTGELFF

d_call: TRBD2
clone_size: NA
j_call: TRBJ2-5
v_call: TRBV7-7
cdr3_nt: TGTGCTAGCAGCTTAGGGGTCCACAGCGGGGGGACCCAAGAGACCCAGTACTTC
cdr3_aa: CASSLGVHSGGTQETQYF

d_call: TRBD1
clone_size: NA
j_call: TRBJ1-5
v_call: TRBV19
cdr3_nt: TGTGCCAGTAGTATCGTGACAGGGGGGGGTCAGCCCCAGCATTTT
cdr3_aa: CASSIVTGGGQPQHF

d_call: NA
clone_size: NA
j_call: TRBJ1-2
v_call: TRBV7-9
cdr3_nt: TGTGCCAGCAGATCGGGGACCGGGGGTGGCTACACCTTC
cdr3_aa: CASRSGTGGGYTF

d_call: NA
clone_size: NA
j_call: TRBJ2-7
v_call: TRBV7-2
cdr3_nt: TGTGCCAGCAGCCCCGTGGGCCCTGCGAGCTACGAGCAGTACTTC
cdr3_aa: CASSPVGPASYEQYF

d_call: TRBD1
clone_size: NA
j_call: TRBJ1-6
v_call: TRBV10-3
cdr3_nt: TGTGCCATCAGCCCGACAGGGGCTAATTCACCCCTCCACTTT
cdr3_aa: CAISPTGANSPLHF

d_call: NA
clone_size: NA
j_call: TRBJ2-1
v_call: TRBV5-4
cdr3_nt: TGTGCCAGCAGCCTGGCCACCTACAATGAGCAGTTCTTC
cdr3_aa: CASSLATYNEQFF

d_call: TRBD2
clone_size: NA
j_call: TRBJ2-5
v_call: TRBV18
cdr3_nt: TGTGCCAGCTCACCTGGACTAGCGAGAGAGACCCAGTACTTC
cdr3_aa: CASSPGLARETQYF

d_call: NA
clone_size: once
j_call: TRBJ1-1
v_call: TRBV27
cdr3_nt: TGTGCCAGCAGCATACAGGGGAACACTGAAGCTTTCTTT
cdr3_aa: CASSIQGNTEAFF

d_call: NA
clone_size: NA
j_call: TRBJ1-1
v_call: TRBV2
cdr3_nt: TGTGCCAGCAGGGCGAACACTGAAGCTTTCTTT
cdr3_aa: CASRANTEAFF

d_call: NA
clone_size: NA
j_call: TRBJ2-7
v_call: TRBV21-1
cdr3_nt: TGTGCCAGCAGCAAATTATTCGGGCAGGGGGTCCACTACGAGCAGTACTTC
cdr3_aa: CASSKLFGQGVHYEQYF

d_call: NA
clone_size: once
j_call: TRBJ1-1
v_call: TRBV9
cdr3_nt: TGTGCCAGCAGCCCGACAGGTGCGAACACTGAAGCTTTCTTT
cdr3_aa: CASSPTGANTEAFF

d_call: NA
clone_size: NA
j_call: TRBJ2-7
v_call: TRBV3-1/TRBV3-2
cdr3_nt: TGTGCCAGCAGTCCTCCCTTGGGGGCGCAGTACTTC
cdr3_aa: CASSPPLGAQYF

d_call: NA
clone_size: NA
j_call: TRBJ2-7
v_call: TRBV23-1
cdr3_nt: TGCGCCAGCAGTCAATCGTGCGCGGACACCTTAACCTACGAGCAGTACTTC
cdr3_aa: CASSQSCADTLTYEQYF